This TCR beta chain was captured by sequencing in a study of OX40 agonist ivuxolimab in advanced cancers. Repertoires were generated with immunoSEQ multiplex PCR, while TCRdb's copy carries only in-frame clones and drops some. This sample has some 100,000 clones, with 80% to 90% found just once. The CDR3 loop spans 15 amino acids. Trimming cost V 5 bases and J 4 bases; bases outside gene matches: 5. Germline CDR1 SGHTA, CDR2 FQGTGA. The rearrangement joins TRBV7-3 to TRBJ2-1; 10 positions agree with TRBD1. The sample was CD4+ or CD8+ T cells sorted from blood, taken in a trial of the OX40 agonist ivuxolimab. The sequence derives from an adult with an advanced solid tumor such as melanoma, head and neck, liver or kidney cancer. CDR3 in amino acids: CASSEGTGAYNEQFF. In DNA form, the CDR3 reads TGTGCCAGCAGCGAAGGGACAGGGGCATACAATGAGCAGTTCTTC.